The source of this T cell receptor (beta chain) is a study of cytomegalovirus exposure and HLA in healthy donors. General study results and limits: According to an earlier analysis, most TCR beta V segments yielded productive rearrangements about 90% or about 30% of the time. Usually a TCR sequence was rare, but some public TCRs were found in many donors.

PCR was performed using 60 Vbeta and 13 Jbeta primers. The data were produced by immunoSEQ multiplex PCR, yet TCRdb's version contains in-frame clones alone and is incomplete. The profile shows some 220,000 clones, more than 70% of them singletons. This clone was seen a few times. As yet, its antigen is unknown. This CDR3 is built from 15 residues. Losses at the gene ends were 0 bases for V and 8 bases for J; bases not matched to a gene: 7. Per germline, CDR1 SGHTS and CDR2 YDEGEE. Material for sequencing was PBMCs. The genes are TRBV5-8 and TRBJ1-4, with TRBD1 matching over 7 bases. The clonotype was recovered from a boy younger than 18 in good health and CMV-seronegative. The CDR3 region has the DNA TGTGCCAGCAGCTTGGGCCAGGGGGTGAACGAAAAACTGTTTTTT. Amino acid sequence: CASSLGQGVNEKLFF.